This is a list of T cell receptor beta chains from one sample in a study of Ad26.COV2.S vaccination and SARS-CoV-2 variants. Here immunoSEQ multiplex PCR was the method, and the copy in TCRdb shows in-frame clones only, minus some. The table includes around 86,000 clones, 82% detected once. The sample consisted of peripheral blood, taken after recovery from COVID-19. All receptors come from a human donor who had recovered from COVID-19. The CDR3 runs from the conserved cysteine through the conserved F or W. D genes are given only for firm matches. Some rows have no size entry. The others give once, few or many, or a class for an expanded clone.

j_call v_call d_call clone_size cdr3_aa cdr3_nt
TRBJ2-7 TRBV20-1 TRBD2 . CSASHGLAASSYEQYF TGCAGTGCTAGTCATGGACTAGCGGCTAGCTCCTACGAGCAGTACTTC
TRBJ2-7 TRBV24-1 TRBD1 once CATSDFWDSSYEQYF TGTGCCACCAGTGATTTTTGGGACAGCTCCTACGAGCAGTACTTC
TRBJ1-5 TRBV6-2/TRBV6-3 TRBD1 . CASSYLTGDPNQPQHF TGTGCCAGCAGTTACTTGACAGGGGACCCCAATCAGCCCCAGCATTTT
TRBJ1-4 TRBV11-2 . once CASSFGANEKLFF TGTGCCAGCAGCTTCGGGGCTAATGAAAAACTGTTTTTT
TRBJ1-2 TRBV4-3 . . CASSGDGTGIFYGYTF TGCGCCAGCAGCGGAGATGGGACGGGGATCTTTTATGGCTACACCTTC
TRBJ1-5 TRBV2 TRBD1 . CASSLRGTGNQPQHF TGTGCCAGCAGTCTGAGGGGGACAGGCAATCAGCCCCAGCATTTT
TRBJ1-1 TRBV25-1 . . CASLPGPDTEAFF TGTGCCAGCTTACCGGGACCAGACACTGAAGCTTTCTTT
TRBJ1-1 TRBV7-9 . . CASSFGQTNTEAFF TGTGCCAGCAGCTTCGGGCAGACGAACACTGAAGCTTTCTTT
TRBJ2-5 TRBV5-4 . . CASSSPTKTSIREETQYF TGTGCCAGCAGCTCACCAACTAAGACTTCCATTAGGGAGGAGACCCAGTACTTC
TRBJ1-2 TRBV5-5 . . CASRPLKEGRIGGYTF TGTGCCAGCAGACCCCTGAAGGAGGGAAGGATTGGTGGCTACACCTTC
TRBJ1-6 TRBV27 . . CASSPLQGLRNSPLHF TGTGCCAGCAGTCCATTACAGGGTCTAAGAAATTCACCCCTCCACTTT
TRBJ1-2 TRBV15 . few CATSRALATSYGYTF TGTGCCACCAGCAGAGCTCTTGCGACATCCTATGGCTACACCTTC
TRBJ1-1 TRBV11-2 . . CASRPPGGGGTEAFF TGTGCCAGCAGACCACCGGGGGGAGGGGGTACTGAAGCTTTCTTT
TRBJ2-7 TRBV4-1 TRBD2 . CASSQTSGILSYEQYF TGCGCCAGCAGCCAGACTAGCGGCATACTCTCCTACGAGCAGTACTTC
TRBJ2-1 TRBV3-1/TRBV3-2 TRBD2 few CASSQGGRASYNEQFF TGTGCCAGCAGCCAGGGGGGGAGGGCCTCCTACAATGAGCAGTTCTTC
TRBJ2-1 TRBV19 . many CASNTGTPSSYNEQFF TGTGCCAGTAATACCGGGACCCCGAGCTCCTACAATGAGCAGTTCTTC
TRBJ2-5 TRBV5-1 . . CASSLEVFAETQYF TGCGCCAGCAGCTTGGAGGTGTTCGCGGAGACCCAGTACTTC
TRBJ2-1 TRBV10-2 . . CASSDRRGNEQFF TGCGCCAGCAGTGATCGACGGGGGAATGAGCAGTTCTTC
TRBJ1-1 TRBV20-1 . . CSDRPDTEAFF TGCAGTGACCGTCCGGACACTGAAGCTTTCTTT
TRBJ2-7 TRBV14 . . CASSQLEAEQYF TGTGCCAGCAGCCAACTGGAGGCCGAGCAGTACTTC
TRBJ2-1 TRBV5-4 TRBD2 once CASSLVTSGSREQFF TGTGCCAGCAGCTTGGTGACTAGCGGGAGTCGAGAGCAGTTCTTC
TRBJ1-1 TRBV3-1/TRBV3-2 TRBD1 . CASSSTGVTEAFF TGTGCCAGCAGCTCGACAGGGGTCACTGAAGCTTTCTTT
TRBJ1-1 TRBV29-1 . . CSVDRGRSEAFF TGCAGCGTTGACAGGGGAAGGTCTGAAGCTTTCTTT
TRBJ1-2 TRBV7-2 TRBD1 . CASSLTTGTGGYGYTF TGTGCCAGCAGCTTAACAACCGGGACAGGGGGCTATGGCTACACCTTC
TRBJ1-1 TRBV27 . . CASSLSRAIFTEAFF TGTGCCAGCAGTCTCTCGAGGGCGATCTTCACTGAAGCTTTCTTT
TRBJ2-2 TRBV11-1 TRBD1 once CASSLGAGGGTGELFF TGTGCCAGCAGCTTAGGGGCAGGGGGCGGCACCGGGGAGCTGTTTTTT
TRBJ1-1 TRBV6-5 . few CASGGGWNTEAFF TGTGCCAGCGGGGGAGGCTGGAACACTGAAGCTTTCTTT
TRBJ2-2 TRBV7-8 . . CASSYSTTNTGELFF TGTGCCAGCAGCTATTCGACAACGAACACCGGGGAGCTGTTTTTT
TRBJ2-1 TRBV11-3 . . CASSPNRDPREQFF TGTGCCAGCAGCCCAAACAGGGACCCCCGGGAGCAGTTCTTC
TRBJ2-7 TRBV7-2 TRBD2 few CASSPQAGGFAEQYF TGTGCCAGCAGCCCCCAGGCGGGAGGATTTGCCGAGCAGTACTTC
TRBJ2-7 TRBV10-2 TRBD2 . CASSESSSTSGRKAYEQYF TGCGCCAGCAGTGAGTCAAGTTCGACTAGCGGGAGGAAAGCCTACGAGCAGTACTTC
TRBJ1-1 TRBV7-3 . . CASSRTGGNTEAFF TGTGCCAGCAGCCGGACTGGGGGGAACACTGAAGCTTTCTTT
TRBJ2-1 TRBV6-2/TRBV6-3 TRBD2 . CASSYSLTSGRSRGHNEQFF TGTGCCAGCAGTTACTCTTTGACTAGCGGGAGGTCTAGAGGGCACAATGAGCAGTTCTTC
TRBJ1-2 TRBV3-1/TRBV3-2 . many CASSQDRPGGYGYTF TGTGCCAGCAGCCAAGATCGCCCGGGGGGATATGGCTACACCTTC
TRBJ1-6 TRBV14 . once CASSPGRNSPLHF TGTGCCAGCAGCCCGGGACGAAATTCACCCCTCCACTTT
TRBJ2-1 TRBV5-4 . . CASSLERVWSRGEQFF TGTGCCAGCAGCTTGGAGCGGGTGTGGAGTAGGGGTGAGCAGTTCTTC
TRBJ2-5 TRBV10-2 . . CASSLQETQYF TGCGCCAGCAGTCTCCAAGAGACCCAGTACTTC
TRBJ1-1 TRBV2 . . CASSGWGAEAFF TGTGCCAGCAGTGGGTGGGGGGCTGAAGCTTTCTTT
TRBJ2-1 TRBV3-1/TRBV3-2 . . CASSPAQTGGNEQFF TGTGCCAGCAGTCCCGCCCAAACAGGAGGGAATGAGCAGTTCTTC
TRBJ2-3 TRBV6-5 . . CASSPQPGADTQYF TGTGCCAGCAGCCCGCAACCCGGGGCCGATACGCAGTATTTT
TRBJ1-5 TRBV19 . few CASSMGAGRNQPQHF TGTGCCAGTAGTATGGGGGCCGGGCGAAATCAGCCCCAGCATTTT
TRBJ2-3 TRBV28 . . CASSLTYDSSTDTQYF TGTGCCAGCAGTCTCACTTACGACAGTAGCACAGATACGCAGTATTTT
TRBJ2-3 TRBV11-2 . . CASSLGRAPSTDTQYF TGTGCCAGCAGCTTAGGACGGGCCCCAAGCACAGATACGCAGTATTTT
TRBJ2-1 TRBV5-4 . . CASSRRSNEQFF TGTGCCAGCAGCCGACGCTCTAATGAGCAGTTCTTC
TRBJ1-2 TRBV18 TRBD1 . CASSPGATGSYGYTF TGTGCCAGCTCACCAGGGGCGACAGGGTCCTATGGCTACACCTTC
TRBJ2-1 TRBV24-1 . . CATSDLSRDSYNEQFF TGTGCCACCAGTGATTTGAGCCGGGACTCTTACAATGAGCAGTTCTTC
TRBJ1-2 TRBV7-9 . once CASSLSPTGYGYTF TGTGCCAGCAGCTTAAGCCCCACGGGATATGGCTACACCTTC
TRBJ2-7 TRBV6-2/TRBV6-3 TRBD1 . CASSSYTGGAQYF TGTGCCAGCAGTTCTTATACAGGGGGCGCGCAGTACTTC
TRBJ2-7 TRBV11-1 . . CASSFGNSGWEQYF TGTGCCAGCAGCTTCGGTAATTCTGGTTGGGAGCAGTACTTC
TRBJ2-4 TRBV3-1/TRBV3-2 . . CASSPGALAKNIQYF TGTGCCAGCAGCCCAGGGGCCCTAGCCAAAAACATTCAGTACTTC
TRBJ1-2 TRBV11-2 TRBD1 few CASSGDRAPYGYTF TGTGCCAGCAGCGGCGACAGGGCCCCCTATGGCTACACCTTC